These T cell receptor beta chains were read from a single sample in a study of OX40 agonist ivuxolimab in advanced cancers. Here immunoSEQ multiplex PCR was the method, and the copy in TCRdb shows in-frame clones only, minus some. The sample shows about 61,000 clones, approximately 82% of them seen only once. The input for sequencing was CD4+ or CD8+ T cells sorted from blood, taken in a trial of the OX40 agonist ivuxolimab. These receptors originate from an adult with an advanced solid tumor such as melanoma, head and neck, liver or kidney cancer. Each CDR3 is given with its conserved first and last residue. The order of the fields is CDR3 DNA, CDR3 protein, V gene, J gene, clone size, D gene. A D gene is named only where the DNA matches it firmly. Clone size, where shown, is once, few, many, or a class for clones that have expanded.

TGTGCCAGCAGCCCGCGACACCAATCAAGTATCTACGAGCAGTACTTC	CASSPRHQSSIYEQYF	TRBV11-2	TRBJ2-7	NA	NA
TGTGCCAGCAGTCTGGACGGAATTTACGAGCAGTACTTC	CASSLDGIYEQYF	TRBV6-1	TRBJ2-7	NA	NA
TGTGCCAGCACCAGGGGGCAGTGGGAGACCCAGTACTTC	CASTRGQWETQYF	TRBV7-9	TRBJ2-5	NA	TRBD1
TGTGCCAGCAGCCCTGAGGGTGGTCAGCCCCAGCATTTT	CASSPEGGQPQHF	TRBV7-2	TRBJ1-5	NA	NA
TGCGCCAGCAGTGAGGACGTGGCCCTTCGAGCTTTCTTT	CASSEDVALRAFF	TRBV10-2	TRBJ1-1	NA	NA
TGTGCCAGCAGCCCCCCGAGGTTAGCGGGAGAGCACGGTGAGCAGTTCTTC	CASSPPRLAGEHGEQFF	TRBV28	TRBJ2-1	NA	TRBD2
TGTGCCAGCAGTGAACAACGGAACACTGAAGCTTTCTTT	CASSEQRNTEAFF	TRBV6-1	TRBJ1-1	few	NA
TGCGCCAGCAGCCAAGATTGGCAGGGCAAGAATCAGCCCCAGCATTTT	CASSQDWQGKNQPQHF	TRBV4-1	TRBJ1-5	NA	NA
TGTGCCAGCAGCCCGGGACAGGGGTATGAAAAACTGTTTTTT	CASSPGQGYEKLFF	TRBV5-6	TRBJ1-4	NA	TRBD1
TGTGCCAGCAGCCAAGATCTCCGAGACCCGTTCTTC	CASSQDLRDPFF	TRBV14	TRBJ2-1	NA	NA
TGTGCCAGCAGCCCAGGGCTAGGTGCTAACTATGGCTACACCTTC	CASSPGLGANYGYTF	TRBV7-8	TRBJ1-2	NA	NA
TGTGCCAGTAGTACCCGACAGGGGGCTGGTGAGACCCAGTACTTC	CASSTRQGAGETQYF	TRBV19	TRBJ2-5	NA	TRBD1
TGTGCCAGCAGCGGACAGCTACGAAACACCATATATTTT	CASSGQLRNTIYF	TRBV6-1	TRBJ1-3	NA	NA
TGTGCCAGCAGCCTTAGCTCGGGGATAGATCAGCCCCAGCATTTT	CASSLSSGIDQPQHF	TRBV7-9	TRBJ1-5	NA	NA
TGTGCCAGCAGCGCCCCCCCAGAATCCTATGGCTACACCTTC	CASSAPPESYGYTF	TRBV7-2	TRBJ1-2	NA	NA
TGTGCCTGGAGTGGTGGCCTGCCCTACGAGCAGTACTTC	CAWSGGLPYEQYF	TRBV30	TRBJ2-7	NA	NA
TGCAGCGCAACGGGTGGGCAGGGCTACTCCTACGAGCAGTACTTC	CSATGGQGYSYEQYF	TRBV29-1	TRBJ2-7	few	NA
TGTGCCAGCAGCTCCACAGGGTCGAATTCACCCCTCCACTTT	CASSSTGSNSPLHF	TRBV7-9	TRBJ1-6	NA	NA
TGCGCCAGCAGCCAAGAATTGGGGGAGAACTCCTACGAGCAGTACTTC	CASSQELGENSYEQYF	TRBV4-3	TRBJ2-7	NA	NA
TGTGCCAGCAGCTCCACACCTAGCGGGCTCTACAATGAGCAGTTCTTC	CASSSTPSGLYNEQFF	TRBV13	TRBJ2-1	once	TRBD2
TGTGCCAGCAGCGTAACAGGGTCTGGAAACACCATATATTTT	CASSVTGSGNTIYF	TRBV9	TRBJ1-3	NA	NA
TGTGCCAGCAGCTTGGCAGGGATGGACGAGCAGTACTTC	CASSLAGMDEQYF	TRBV7-2	TRBJ2-7	NA	NA
TGTGCCAGCTCACCAGACAGGCGGGGAACTGAAGCTTTCTTT	CASSPDRRGTEAFF	TRBV18	TRBJ1-1	NA	NA
TGTGCCAGCAGCACCCCCTTAGCGGGAGGGCCGACAGATACGCAGTATTTT	CASSTPLAGGPTDTQYF	TRBV11-2	TRBJ2-3	NA	TRBD2
TGTGCCGCGTCGCTAGGTCGAGGAGAGACCCAGTACTTC	CAASLGRGETQYF	TRBV10-3	TRBJ2-5	NA	NA
TGCGCCAGCAAAGGGAGGGCGGGGGGTAACACCGGGGAGCTGTTTTTT	CASKGRAGGNTGELFF	TRBV10-2	TRBJ2-2	NA	TRBD2
TGTGCCAGCAGTGAATGGGCTGGTATCGGGACAGTCGAGAACACTGAAGCTTTCTTT	CASSEWAGIGTVENTEAFF	TRBV6-1	TRBJ1-1	once	TRBD1
TGTGCCAGCAGTGACCCCTCAACTAGCGGGAGGGCGGATACGCAGTATTTT	CASSDPSTSGRADTQYF	TRBV2	TRBJ2-3	NA	TRBD2
TGTGCCAGCAGTTTAACCGGGACAGGGGTCTATGGCTACACCTTC	CASSLTGTGVYGYTF	TRBV28	TRBJ1-2	NA	TRBD1
TGCAGCGCCTTCACCAATGAGCAGTTCTTC	CSAFTNEQFF	TRBV29-1	TRBJ2-1	NA	NA
TGTGCCAGTAGTACGCCGGGACAGACCCCCTACGAGCAGTACTTC	CASSTPGQTPYEQYF	TRBV19	TRBJ2-7	NA	TRBD1
TGTGCCAGCAGCGCGACAGTCTATACCTACGAGCAGTACTTC	CASSATVYTYEQYF	TRBV9	TRBJ2-7	NA	NA
TGTGCCAGCAGCCCCGGAAGGGTCGGGGAGCTGTTTTTT	CASSPGRVGELFF	TRBV7-2	TRBJ2-2	NA	NA
TGTGCCAGCAGTTTGGGGGTGGGGCAGTACACTGAAGCTTTCTTT	CASSLGVGQYTEAFF	TRBV27	TRBJ1-1	NA	NA
TGCGCCAGCAGCCAAGATCGGTTGCCGTTGAGCAATCAGCCCCAGCATTTT	CASSQDRLPLSNQPQHF	TRBV4-1	TRBJ1-5	NA	NA
TGTGCCAGCAGCCCCGGACTAGCGGGATTCTACGAGCAGTACTTC	CASSPGLAGFYEQYF	TRBV7-2	TRBJ2-7	once	TRBD2
TGTGCCAGCGTCTTACACGAGCAGTACTTC	CASVLHEQYF	TRBV5-6	TRBJ2-7	once	NA
TGTGCCAGCAGCGGGAGGGCCTGGGGTGGGTCATACGAGCAGTACTTC	CASSGRAWGGSYEQYF	TRBV27	TRBJ2-7	NA	TRBD2
TGCGCCAGCAGCGAACAGACAGTCTCTGGAAACACCATATATTTT	CASSEQTVSGNTIYF	TRBV5-1	TRBJ1-3	NA	NA
TGTGCCAGCAGTCCGCCGGGTCGCGCCTACGAGCAGTACTTC	CASSPPGRAYEQYF	TRBV28	TRBJ2-7	once	NA
TGTGCCAGCAGCTTACATATCAGGGTAGATGGCTACACCTTC	CASSLHIRVDGYTF	TRBV11-2	TRBJ1-2	NA	NA
TGTGCCAGCAGTGTGTCAGGCAATGAGCAGTTCTTC	CASSVSGNEQFF	TRBV2	TRBJ2-1	NA	NA
TGTGCCAGTAGTCGGGACAGGGATACAGATACGCAGTATTTT	CASSRDRDTDTQYF	TRBV19	TRBJ2-3	few	TRBD1
TGCGCCAGCAGCTTGGTGACAGGGCAAGACACTGAAAAACTGTTTTTT	CASSLVTGQDTEKLFF	TRBV5-1	TRBJ1-4	NA	TRBD1
TGTGCCAGCGCCCTACTAGCGGCGAACAATGAGCAGTTCTTC	CASALLAANNEQFF	TRBV6-5	TRBJ2-1	NA	TRBD2
TGTGCCAGCAGCCAAGTTGGACACCGGGCTTGGGAGACCCAGTACTTC	CASSQVGHRAWETQYF	TRBV14	TRBJ2-5	NA	NA
TGTGCCAGCAGTGACTCGAGAAGCGGGAGTGAGTACAATGAGCAGTTCTTC	CASSDSRSGSEYNEQFF	TRBV6-4	TRBJ2-1	few	TRBD2
TGCGCCAGCAGCTTGGCCTCGTATGAGGACAGCAACCAGCTTGAGACCCAGTACTTC	CASSLASYEDSNQLETQYF	TRBV5-1	TRBJ2-5	NA	NA